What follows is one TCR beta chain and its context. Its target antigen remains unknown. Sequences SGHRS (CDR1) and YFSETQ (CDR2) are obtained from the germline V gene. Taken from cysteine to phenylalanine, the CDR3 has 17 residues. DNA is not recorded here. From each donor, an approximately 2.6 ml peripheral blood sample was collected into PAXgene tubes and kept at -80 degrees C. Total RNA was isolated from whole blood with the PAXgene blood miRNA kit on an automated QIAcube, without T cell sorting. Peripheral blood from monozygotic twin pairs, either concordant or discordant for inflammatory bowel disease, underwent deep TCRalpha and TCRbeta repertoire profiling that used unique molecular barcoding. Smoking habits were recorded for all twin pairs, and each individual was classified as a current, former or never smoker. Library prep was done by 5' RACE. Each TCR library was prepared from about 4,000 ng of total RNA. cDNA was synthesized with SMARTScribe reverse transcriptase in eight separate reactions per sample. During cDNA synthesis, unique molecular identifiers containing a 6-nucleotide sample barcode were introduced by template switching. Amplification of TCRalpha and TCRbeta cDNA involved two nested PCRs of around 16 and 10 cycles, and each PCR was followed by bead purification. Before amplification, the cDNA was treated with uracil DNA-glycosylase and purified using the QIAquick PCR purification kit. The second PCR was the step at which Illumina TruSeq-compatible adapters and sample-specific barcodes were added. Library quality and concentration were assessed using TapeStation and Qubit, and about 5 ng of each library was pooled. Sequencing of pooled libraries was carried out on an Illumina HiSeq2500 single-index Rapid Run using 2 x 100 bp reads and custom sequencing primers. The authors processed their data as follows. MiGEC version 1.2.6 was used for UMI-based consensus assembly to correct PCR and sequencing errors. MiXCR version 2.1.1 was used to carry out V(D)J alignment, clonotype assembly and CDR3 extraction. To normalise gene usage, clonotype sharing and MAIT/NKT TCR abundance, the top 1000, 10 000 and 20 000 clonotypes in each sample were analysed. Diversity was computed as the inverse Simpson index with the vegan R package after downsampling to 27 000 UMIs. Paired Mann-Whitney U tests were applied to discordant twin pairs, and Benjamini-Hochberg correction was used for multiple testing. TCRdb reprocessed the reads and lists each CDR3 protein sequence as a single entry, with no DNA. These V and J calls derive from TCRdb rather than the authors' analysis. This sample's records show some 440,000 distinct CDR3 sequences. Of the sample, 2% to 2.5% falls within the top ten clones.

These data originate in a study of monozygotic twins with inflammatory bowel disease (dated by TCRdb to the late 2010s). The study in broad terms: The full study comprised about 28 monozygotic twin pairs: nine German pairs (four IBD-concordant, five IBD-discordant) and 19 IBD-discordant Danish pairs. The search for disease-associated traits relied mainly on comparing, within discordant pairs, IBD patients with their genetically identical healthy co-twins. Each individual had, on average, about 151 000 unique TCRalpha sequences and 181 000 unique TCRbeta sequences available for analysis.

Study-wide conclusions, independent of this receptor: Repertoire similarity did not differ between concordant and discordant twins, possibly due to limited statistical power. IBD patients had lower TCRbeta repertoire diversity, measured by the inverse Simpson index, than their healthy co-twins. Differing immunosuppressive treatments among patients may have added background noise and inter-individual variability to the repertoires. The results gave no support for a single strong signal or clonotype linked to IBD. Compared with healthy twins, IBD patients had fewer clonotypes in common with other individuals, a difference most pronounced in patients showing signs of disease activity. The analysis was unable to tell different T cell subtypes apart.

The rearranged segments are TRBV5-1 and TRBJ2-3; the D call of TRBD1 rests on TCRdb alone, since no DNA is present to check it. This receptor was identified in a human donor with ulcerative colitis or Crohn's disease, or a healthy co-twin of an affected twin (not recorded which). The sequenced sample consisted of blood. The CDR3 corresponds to CASSPGPTGATTDTQYF.